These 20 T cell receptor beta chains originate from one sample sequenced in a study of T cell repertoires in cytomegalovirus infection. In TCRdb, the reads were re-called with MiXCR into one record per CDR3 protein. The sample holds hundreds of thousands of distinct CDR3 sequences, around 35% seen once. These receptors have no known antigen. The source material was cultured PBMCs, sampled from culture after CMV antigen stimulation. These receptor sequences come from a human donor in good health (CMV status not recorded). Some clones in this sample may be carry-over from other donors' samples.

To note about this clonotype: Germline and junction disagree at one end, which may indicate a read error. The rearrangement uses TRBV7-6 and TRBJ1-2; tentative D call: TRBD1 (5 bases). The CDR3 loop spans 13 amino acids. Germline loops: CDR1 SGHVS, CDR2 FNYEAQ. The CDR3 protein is CASSLAGTYGYTF. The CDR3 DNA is TGTGCTAGCAGCTTAGCTGGGACCTATGGCTACACCTTC.

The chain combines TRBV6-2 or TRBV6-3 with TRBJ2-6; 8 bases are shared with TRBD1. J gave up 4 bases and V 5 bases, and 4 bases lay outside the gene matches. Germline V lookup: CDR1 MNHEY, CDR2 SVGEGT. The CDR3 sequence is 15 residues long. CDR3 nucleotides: TGTGCCAGCAGTCCCAGGGGGCTCGGGGCCAACGTCCTGACTTTC. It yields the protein CASSPRGLGANVLTF.

CDR3 in DNA: TGTGCCAGCAGGAAAACAGGGGAGAACACTGAAGCTTTCTTT. Protein sequence: CASRKTGENTEAFF. The V gene is TRBV27, the J gene TRBJ1-1; 7 nucleotides line up with TRBD1. CDR1 and CDR2 (germline): MNHEY, SMNVEV (reference sequence). CDR3 length: 14 residues. The V gene end was trimmed by 6 bases and the J gene end by 1 base; junction bases not matched to a gene: 5.

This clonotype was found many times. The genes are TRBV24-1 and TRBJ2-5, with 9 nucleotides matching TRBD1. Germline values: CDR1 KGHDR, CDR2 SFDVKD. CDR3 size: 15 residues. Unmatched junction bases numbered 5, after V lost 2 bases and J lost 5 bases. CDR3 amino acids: CATSDSGQGSETQYF. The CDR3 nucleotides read TGTGCCACCAGTGATTCGGGACAGGGATCGGAGACCCAGTACTTC.

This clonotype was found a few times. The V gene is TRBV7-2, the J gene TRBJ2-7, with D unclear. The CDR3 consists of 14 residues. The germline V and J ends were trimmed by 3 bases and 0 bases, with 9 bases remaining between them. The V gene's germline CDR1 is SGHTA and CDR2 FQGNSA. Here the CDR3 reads CASSFDPSSYEQYF. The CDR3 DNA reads TGTGCCAGCAGCTTTGATCCGAGCTCCTACGAGCAGTACTTC.

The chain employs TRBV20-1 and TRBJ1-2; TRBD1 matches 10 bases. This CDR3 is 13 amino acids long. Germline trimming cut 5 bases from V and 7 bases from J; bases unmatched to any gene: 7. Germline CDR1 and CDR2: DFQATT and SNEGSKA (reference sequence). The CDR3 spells CSAGPTGGGGYTF. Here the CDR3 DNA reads TGCAGTGCTGGGCCGACAGGGGGCGGTGGCTACACCTTC.

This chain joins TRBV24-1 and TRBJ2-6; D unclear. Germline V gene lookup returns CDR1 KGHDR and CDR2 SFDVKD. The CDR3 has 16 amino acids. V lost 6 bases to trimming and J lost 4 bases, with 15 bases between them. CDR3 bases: TGTGCCACCAGTAACCCCTCCCTGGGCGGGGCCAACGTCCTGACTTTC. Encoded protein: CATSNPSLGGANVLTF.

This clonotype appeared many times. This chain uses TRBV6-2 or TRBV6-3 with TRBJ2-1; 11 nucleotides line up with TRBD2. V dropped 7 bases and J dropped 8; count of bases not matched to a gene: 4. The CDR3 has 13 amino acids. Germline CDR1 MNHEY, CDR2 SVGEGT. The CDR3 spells CASKSSGRYEQFF. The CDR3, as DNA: TGTGCCAGCAAGTCTAGCGGGAGGTATGAGCAGTTCTTC.

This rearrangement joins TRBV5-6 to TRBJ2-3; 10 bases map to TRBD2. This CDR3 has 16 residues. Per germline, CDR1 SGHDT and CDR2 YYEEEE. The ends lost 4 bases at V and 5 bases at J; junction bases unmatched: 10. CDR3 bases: TGTGCCAGCAGCCCCGGACTAGCGGAGAGAAGAGATACGCAGTATTTT. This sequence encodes CASSPGLAERRDTQYF.

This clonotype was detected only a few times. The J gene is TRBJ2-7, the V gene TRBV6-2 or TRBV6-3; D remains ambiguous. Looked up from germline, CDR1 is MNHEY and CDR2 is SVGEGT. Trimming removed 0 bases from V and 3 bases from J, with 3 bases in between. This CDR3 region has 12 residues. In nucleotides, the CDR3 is TGTGCCAGCAGTTACTCGAACTACGAGCAGTACGTC. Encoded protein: CASSYSNYEQYV.

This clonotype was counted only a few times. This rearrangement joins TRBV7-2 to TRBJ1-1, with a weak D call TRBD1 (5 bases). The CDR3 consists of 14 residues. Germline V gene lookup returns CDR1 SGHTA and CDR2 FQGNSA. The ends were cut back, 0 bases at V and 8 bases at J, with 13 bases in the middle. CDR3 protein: CASSLAPGRSEAFF. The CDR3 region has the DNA TGTGCCAGCAGCTTAGCGCCAGGGCGGTCGGAAGCTTTCTTT.

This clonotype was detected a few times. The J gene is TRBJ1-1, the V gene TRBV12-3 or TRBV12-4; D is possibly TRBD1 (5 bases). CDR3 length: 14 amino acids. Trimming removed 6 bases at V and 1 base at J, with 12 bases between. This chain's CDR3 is CASRPDDRNTEAFF. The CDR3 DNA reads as TGTGCCAGCAGACCCGATGACAGGAACACTGAAGCTTTCTTT.

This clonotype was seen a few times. Here the CDR3 reads CASSEAGGEQPQHF. CDR3 DNA: TGTGCCAGCAGTGAAGCGGGGGGCGAACAGCCCCAGCATTTT. The V call is TRBV6-1, the J call TRBJ1-5; weak D call: TRBD1 (6 bases). The CDR3 consists of 14 residues. V dropped 0 bases and J dropped 7 bases, with 10 bases sitting between them. Germline values: CDR1 MNHNS, CDR2 SASEGT.

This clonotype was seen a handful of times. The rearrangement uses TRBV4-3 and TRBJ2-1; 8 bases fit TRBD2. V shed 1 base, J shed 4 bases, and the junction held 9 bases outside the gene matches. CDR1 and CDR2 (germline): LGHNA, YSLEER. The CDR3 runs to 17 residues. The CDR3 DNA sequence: TGCGCCAGCAGCCAAGTTATTAGCGGGGAGAGATACAATGAGCAGTTCTTC. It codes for CASSQVISGERYNEQFF.

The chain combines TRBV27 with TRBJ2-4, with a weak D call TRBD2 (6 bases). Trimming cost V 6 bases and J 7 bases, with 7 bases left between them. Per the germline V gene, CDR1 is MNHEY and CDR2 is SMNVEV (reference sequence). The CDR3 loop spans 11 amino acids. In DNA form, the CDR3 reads TGTGCCAGCAGGGAGGGTAACATTCAGTACTTC. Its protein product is CASREGNIQYF.

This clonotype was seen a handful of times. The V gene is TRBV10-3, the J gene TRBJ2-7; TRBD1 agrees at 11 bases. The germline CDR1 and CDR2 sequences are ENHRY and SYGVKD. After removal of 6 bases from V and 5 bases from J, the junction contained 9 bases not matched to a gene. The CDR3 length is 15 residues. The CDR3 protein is CAISLGQGARNEQYF. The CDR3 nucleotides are TGTGCCATCAGCCTAGGACAGGGGGCGCGCAACGAGCAGTACTTC.

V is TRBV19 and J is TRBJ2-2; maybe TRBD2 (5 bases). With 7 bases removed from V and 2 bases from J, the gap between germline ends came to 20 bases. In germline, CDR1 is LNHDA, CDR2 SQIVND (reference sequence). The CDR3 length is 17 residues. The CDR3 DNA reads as TGTGCCAGTACCCAATGGGGTAGCGTGCCTAACACCGGGGAGCTGTTTTTT. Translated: CASTQWGSVPNTGELFF.

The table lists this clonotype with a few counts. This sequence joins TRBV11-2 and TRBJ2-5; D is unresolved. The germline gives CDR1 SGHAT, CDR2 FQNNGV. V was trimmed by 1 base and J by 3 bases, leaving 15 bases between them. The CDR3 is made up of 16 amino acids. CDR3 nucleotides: TGTGCCAGCAGCTTAGGGCCACCAGTTACTGAAGAGACCCAGTACTTC. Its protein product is CASSLGPPVTEETQYF.

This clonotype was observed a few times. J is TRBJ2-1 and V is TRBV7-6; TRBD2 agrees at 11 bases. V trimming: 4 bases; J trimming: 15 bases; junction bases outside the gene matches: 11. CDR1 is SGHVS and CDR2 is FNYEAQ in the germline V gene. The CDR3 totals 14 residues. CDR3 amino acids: CASSSRLAGRPPFF. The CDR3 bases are TGTGCCAGCAGCTCCCGACTAGCGGGGAGACCCCCGTTCTTC.

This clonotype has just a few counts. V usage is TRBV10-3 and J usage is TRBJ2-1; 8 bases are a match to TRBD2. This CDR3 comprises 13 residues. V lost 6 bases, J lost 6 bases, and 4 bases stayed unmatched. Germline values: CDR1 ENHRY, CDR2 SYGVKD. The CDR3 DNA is TGTGCCATCAGGACTAGCGAACGCAATGAGCAGTTCTTC. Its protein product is CAIRTSERNEQFF.